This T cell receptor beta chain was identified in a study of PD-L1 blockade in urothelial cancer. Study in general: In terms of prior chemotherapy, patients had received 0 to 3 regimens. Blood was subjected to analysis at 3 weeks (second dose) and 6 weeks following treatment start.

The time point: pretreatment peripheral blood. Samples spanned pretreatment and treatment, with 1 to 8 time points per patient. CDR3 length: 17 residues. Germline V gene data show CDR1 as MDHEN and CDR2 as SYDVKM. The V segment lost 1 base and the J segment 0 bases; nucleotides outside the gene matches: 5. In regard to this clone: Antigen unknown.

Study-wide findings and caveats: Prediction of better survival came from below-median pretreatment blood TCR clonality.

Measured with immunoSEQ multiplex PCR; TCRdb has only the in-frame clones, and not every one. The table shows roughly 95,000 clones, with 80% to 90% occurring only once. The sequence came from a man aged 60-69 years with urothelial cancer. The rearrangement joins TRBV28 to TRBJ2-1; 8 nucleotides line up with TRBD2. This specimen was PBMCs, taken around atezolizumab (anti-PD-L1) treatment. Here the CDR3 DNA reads TGTGCCAGCAGTTTATCTAGCGGGCCCAGCTCCTACAATGAGCAGTTCTTC. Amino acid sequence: CASSLSSGPSSYNEQFF.